This entry concerns a single T cell receptor (beta chain). This sample was taken from a study of blood T cell repertoires in COVID-19. Background on the study: Collection of acute and convalescent COVID-19 samples took place in the United States, Italy and Spain.

Sequencing used immunoSEQ multiplex PCR; TCRdb keeps in-frame clones, though not all of them. The repertoire holds 70,000 to 80,000 clones, with about 80% as singletons. This CDR3 contains 14 residues. From germline, CDR1 is SNHLY and CDR2 FYNNEI. V lost 7 bases to trimming and J lost 13 bases; unmatched junction nucleotides: 13. V gene TRBV2 combines with J gene TRBJ2-2; 9 nucleotides match TRBD1. The TCR was taken from a human donor in a cohort sampled during active COVID-19. Sequencing was carried out using peripheral blood. The DNA of the CDR3 is TGTGCCAGCACCCCGGACAGGGGAAAGGTTGGGCTGTTTTTT. Protein sequence: CASTPDRGKVGLFF.